Presented here are 13 T cell receptor beta chains from one specimen sequenced in a study of cytomegalovirus exposure and HLA in healthy donors. 60 Vbeta and 13 Jbeta primers were used in PCR. The table came from immunoSEQ multiplex PCR; TCRdb's copy has only in-frame clones and leaves some out. This table holds about 130,000 clones, over 9.5% found once. Input material: PBMCs. All receptors derive from a woman in her late teens or twenties in good health and CMV-seropositive.

This clone was seen a few times. This chain connects TRBV2 to TRBJ1-1; D ambiguous. Trimming took 5 bases from V and 1 from J, leaving 8 bases between them. The CDR3 spans 13 residues. The germline V gene encodes CDR1 SNHLY and CDR2 FYNNEI. The CDR3, as DNA: TGTGCCAGCAGTTCGACACCGAACACTGAAGCTTTCTTT. It codes for CASSSTPNTEAFF.

In this sample, this clone turned up a few times. The V and J genes are TRBV7-8 and TRBJ2-1, with 9 nucleotides matching TRBD2. The CDR3 runs to 16 residues. CDR1 and CDR2 (germline): SGHVS, FQNEAQ. Unmatched junction bases numbered 7, after V lost 2 bases and J lost 5 bases. The CDR3 region is CASSLRPLAGHNEQFF. The CDR3 DNA sequence: TGTGCCAGCAGCTTAAGGCCACTAGCGGGCCACAATGAGCAGTTCTTC.

DNA for the CDR3: TGTGCCAGCAGTGATTGGGACAGGGGGGGTGCAACTAATGAAAAACTGTTTTTT. It codes for CASSDWDRGGATNEKLFF. This chain links TRBV2 with TRBJ1-4; the match to TRBD1 covers 11 bases. There are 18 residues in the CDR3. The V segment lost 3 bases and the J segment 0 bases; nucleotides outside the gene matches: 6. Looked up from germline, CDR1 is SNHLY and CDR2 is FYNNEI.

This clone has just a few counts. The chain couples TRBV11-1 to TRBJ2-7; the D gene is possibly TRBD2 (6 bases). The CDR3 covers 14 residues. The germline V gene encodes CDR1 SGHAT and CDR2 FQDESV (reference sequence). The ends were cut back, 5 bases at V and 5 bases at J, with 16 bases in the middle. The CDR3 DNA reads TGTGCCAGCAGCCCTTGGGGGGAGGTCAACGAGCAGTACTTC. Amino acid sequence: CASSPWGEVNEQYF. Together with reference TRBV11-1 and TRBJ2-7, the CDR3 gives the full variable domain: EAEVAQSPRYKITEKSQAVAFWCDPISGHATLYWYRQILGQGPELLVQFQDESVVDDSQLPKDRFSAERLKGVDSTLKIQPAELGDSAMYLCASSPWGEVNEQYFGPGTRLTVT.

The genes are TRBV7-9 and TRBJ2-2, with 7 positions matching TRBD1. CDR1 and CDR2 from the germline V gene are SEHNR and FQNEAQ (reference sequence). The CDR3 runs to 15 residues. The J segment lost 7 bases and the V segment lost 5 bases, leaving 10 bases of the junction unmatched. The CDR3 loop is CASSPTTGEVGELFF. The CDR3 DNA is TGTGCCAGCAGCCCCACTACAGGGGAAGTCGGGGAGCTGTTTTTT.

This clone has just a few counts. The genes are TRBV20-1 and TRBJ1-1, with D possibly matching TRBD1 (5 bases). The germline CDR1 and CDR2 sequences are DFQATT and SNEGSKA (reference sequence). The CDR3 covers 11 residues. Trimming stripped 5 bases from V and 6 bases from J, with 10 bases between. In DNA, the CDR3 is TGCAGTGCTTATTGGGGGGCTGAAGCTTTCTTT. It is translated as CSAYWGAEAFF.

This clone was seen a few times. V usage is TRBV6-5 and J usage is TRBJ1-1; TRBD1 matches 11 bases. The CDR3 has 15 residues. With 7 bases clipped from V and 4 bases from J, the junction kept 8 bases outside the gene matches. CDR1 is MNHEY, CDR2 SVGAGI, per germline. As DNA, the CDR3 is TGTGCCAGCACTGCAACCGGGACAGGGGGCACTGAAGCTTTCTTT. Translation gives CASTATGTGGTEAFF.

The V gene is TRBV30, the J gene TRBJ1-3, with TRBD1 matching over 9 bases. The CDR3 has 15 residues. J gave up 1 base and V 5 bases, and 6 bases lay outside the gene matches. From germline, CDR1 is GTSNPN and CDR2 SVGIG (reference sequence). The CDR3, as DNA: TGTGCCTGGGGAGGACAGGGGCAATCTGGAAACACCATATATTTT. As protein: CAWGGQGQSGNTIYF. The full variable domain, rest sourced from reference TRBV30 and TRBJ1-3, is SQTIHQWPATLVQPVGSPLSLECTVEGTSNPNLYWYRQAAGRGLQLLFYSVGIGQISSEVPQNLSASRPQDRQFILSSKKLLLSDSGFYLCAWGGQGQSGNTIYFGEGSWLTVV.

This clone was recorded a few times. The chain links TRBV11-3 to TRBJ2-3, with 8 bases fitting TRBD1. The V gene end was trimmed by 2 bases and the J gene end by 13 bases; junction bases not matched to a gene: 8. Germline values: CDR1 SGHNT, CDR2 YENEEA. This CDR3 is 13 amino acids long. DNA of the CDR3: TGTGCCAGCAGCTTACGGTCGGACAGGGCGGAGTATTTT. Protein sequence: CASSLRSDRAEYF.

The V call is TRBV27, the J call TRBJ2-7, with 7 bases that match TRBD1. The CDR3 consists of 13 residues. CDR1 and CDR2 (germline): MNHEY, SMNVEV (reference sequence). V was clipped by 4 bases and J by 6 bases; unmatched bases: 6. The CDR3 DNA sequence: TGTGCCAGCAGTTATGACAGGGCGGCCGAGCAGTACTTC. Translation gives CASSYDRAAEQYF.

This rearrangement joins TRBV7-9 to TRBJ2-4, with TRBD2 matching over 14 bases. The CDR3 is 14 residues long. Germline loops: CDR1 SEHNR, CDR2 FQNEAQ (reference sequence). The V gene end was trimmed by 5 bases and the J gene end by 8 bases; junction bases not matched to a gene: 2. The CDR3 loop is CASSPTSGRDIQYF. CDR3 DNA sequence: TGTGCCAGCAGCCCGACTAGCGGGAGGGACATTCAGTACTTC.

This clone was recorded only once. This chain connects TRBV2 to TRBJ2-7; a possible D gene is TRBD2 (7 bases). Germline V gene lookup returns CDR1 SNHLY and CDR2 FYNNEI. The CDR3 runs to 19 residues. The V end lost 0 bases, the J end lost 3 bases, and 24 bases lay between the germline ends. CDR3 bases: TGTGCCAGCAGTGAAGCGCGAGGGTCGGGGGCTAGCGGTTTCTACGAGCAGTACTTC. Protein product: CASSEARGSGASGFYEQYF.

A few counts support this clone. V gene TRBV28 combines with J gene TRBJ1-1; D might be TRBD1 (5 bases). The V and J ends lost 8 bases and 1 base respectively, with 17 bases between them. The length of the CDR3 is 15 residues. CDR1 MDHEN and CDR2 SYDVKM come from the germline V gene. In DNA form, the CDR3 reads TGTGCCAGCCCACCCGTCACAGGACAGAACACTGAAGCTTTCTTT. This encodes CASPPVTGQNTEAFF.